This T cell receptor beta chain is from a study of cytomegalovirus exposure and HLA in healthy donors. The PCR made use of 60 Vbeta and 13 Jbeta primers. Sequencing used immunoSEQ multiplex PCR; TCRdb keeps in-frame clones, though not all of them. The sample carries about 170,000 clones, around 74% recorded once. As to this clone: Its specificity is unknown. A read error may account for a junction end that differs from germline.

The CDR3 spans 16 residues. CDR1 SGHDT and CDR2 YYEEEE come from the germline V gene. Notes on the study in general: Under in vitro conditions, a few CMV-associated chains were confirmed as specific for CMV antigens.

The gene calls are TRBV5-6 and TRBJ2-3; maybe TRBD2 (6 bases). The TCR was taken from a female donor in good health and CMV-seronegative. The sample was PBMCs. In nucleotides, the CDR3 is TGTGCCAGCAGCCACTACACCGGACGGGCTGGAGGGCCGACCGATTTT. Protein product: CASSHYTGRAGGPTDF.